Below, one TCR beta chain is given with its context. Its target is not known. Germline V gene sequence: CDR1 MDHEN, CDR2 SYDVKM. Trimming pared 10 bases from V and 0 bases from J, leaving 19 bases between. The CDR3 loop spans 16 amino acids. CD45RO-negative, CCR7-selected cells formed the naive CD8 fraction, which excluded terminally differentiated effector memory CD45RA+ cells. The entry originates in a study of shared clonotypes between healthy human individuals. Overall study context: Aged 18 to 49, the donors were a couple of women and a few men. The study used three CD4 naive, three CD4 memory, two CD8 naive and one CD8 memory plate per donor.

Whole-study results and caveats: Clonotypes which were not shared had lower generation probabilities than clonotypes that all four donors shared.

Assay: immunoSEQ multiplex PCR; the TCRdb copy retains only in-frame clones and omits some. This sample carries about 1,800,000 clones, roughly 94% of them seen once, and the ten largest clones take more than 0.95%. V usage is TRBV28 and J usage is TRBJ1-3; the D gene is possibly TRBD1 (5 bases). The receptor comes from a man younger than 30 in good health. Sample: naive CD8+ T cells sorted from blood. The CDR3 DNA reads TGTGCCACCGCCGGAGGGGTCAAGAGCTCTGGAAACACCATATATTTT. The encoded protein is CATAGGVKSSGNTIYF.